This T cell receptor beta chain was captured by sequencing in a study of response to subunit inactivated influenza vaccine. Study conclusions and caveats: Authors suggested few new T cells are recruited by each seasonal influenza vaccination.

The CDR3 is made up of 14 amino acids. V dropped 3 bases and J dropped 0 bases, with 9 bases sitting between them. CDR1 is SQVTM and CDR2 is ANQGSEA in the germline V gene. Comment on this clonotype: Antigen: not known.

TCRdb reanalysed the RT-PCR reads using MiXCR and keeps one entry per CDR3 protein. The data contain under 200,000 distinct CDR3 sequences, roughly 10% of them singletons. The input for sequencing was CD8+ T cells sorted from PBMCs, taken about 24 months after vaccination. The chain combines TRBV29-1 with TRBJ1-5; a weak D match, TRBD1 (5 bases). The receptor was derived from a man aged 45 to 70 who received an inactivated influenza vaccine. The CDR3 protein is CSVDGGDSNQPQHF. The CDR3 region has the DNA TGCAGCGTTGATGGGGGGGATAGCAATCAGCCCCAGCATTTT.